This T cell receptor (beta chain) is drawn from a study of Tregs in tolerant kidney transplant recipients. Unstimulated regulatory T cells (CD4+CD25+CD127-), CD4+CD25- non-regulatory cells, CD4 and CD8 cells were FACS-sorted from thawed PBMCs. TCRdb's copy holds only in-frame clones and misses some; the assay was immunoSEQ multiplex PCR. The data show tens of thousands of clones, more than 90% seen once. Study-level findings and limits: No direct test of biological reproducibility was done here.

A word on this clone: What it binds is unknown.

The origin of this receptor is a human donor in good health. The sample taken for sequencing was CD8+ T cells from blood.

The CDR3 spells CASTGQGQTYEQYF. The CDR3 DNA reads as TGTGCCAGCACCGGACAGGGGCAAACCTACGAGCAGTACTTC. The V and J genes are TRBV5-4 and TRBJ2-7, with TRBD1 matching over 9 bases. The J segment lost 2 bases and the V segment lost 6 bases, leaving 6 bases of the junction unmatched. The CDR3 spans 14 residues. Germline CDR1 SGHNT, CDR2 YYREEE (reference sequence).